These T cell receptor beta chains were read from a single sample in a study of blood T cell repertoires in COVID-19. Produced via immunoSEQ multiplex PCR; TCRdb's table is partial and in-frame only. Of over 200,000 clones in the sample, 87% were seen once. Sequenced input: peripheral blood. The receptors come from a woman between 18 and 30 years old who had recovered from COVID-19. Both conserved end residues are part of each CDR3. Fields, in order: clone size, J gene, D gene, CDR3 length, V gene, CDR3 protein, CDR3 DNA. A D gene is named only where the DNA matches it firmly. Clone size appears in some rows only: once, few, many, or a class for an expanded clone.

clone_size: -
j_call: TRBJ2-1
d_call: TRBD2
cdr3_length: 18
v_call: TRBV27
cdr3_aa: CASSFAGGPPISYNEQFF
cdr3_nt: TGTGCCAGCAGTTTTGCGGGAGGGCCCCCTATCTCCTACAATGAGCAGTTCTTC

clone_size: -
j_call: TRBJ2-1
d_call: -
cdr3_length: 15
v_call: TRBV6-4
cdr3_aa: CASSEQGSAYNEQFF
cdr3_nt: TGTGCCAGCAGTGAGCAGGGGAGCGCCTACAATGAGCAGTTCTTC

clone_size: few
j_call: TRBJ1-2
d_call: -
cdr3_length: 13
v_call: TRBV6-2/TRBV6-3
cdr3_aa: CASSSMQGYGYTF
cdr3_nt: TGTGCCAGCAGTTCTATGCAGGGCTATGGCTACACCTTC

clone_size: -
j_call: TRBJ2-7
d_call: TRBD1
cdr3_length: 15
v_call: TRBV19
cdr3_aa: CASSIDRGSRHEQYF
cdr3_nt: TGTGCCAGTAGTATCGACAGGGGTTCCCGCCACGAGCAGTACTTC

clone_size: -
j_call: TRBJ2-1
d_call: -
cdr3_length: 14
v_call: TRBV7-9
cdr3_aa: CASSSNLGDNEQFF
cdr3_nt: TGTGCCAGCAGCTCAAACCTGGGCGACAATGAGCAGTTCTTC

clone_size: -
j_call: TRBJ1-5
d_call: -
cdr3_length: 15
v_call: TRBV7-2
cdr3_aa: CASSLELSRNQPQHF
cdr3_nt: TGTGCCAGCAGCTTAGAGCTGAGTCGCAATCAGCCCCAGCATTTT

clone_size: -
j_call: TRBJ1-5
d_call: TRBD1
cdr3_length: 16
v_call: TRBV6-2/TRBV6-3
cdr3_aa: CASSGEGGAGNQPQHF
cdr3_nt: TGTGCCAGCAGTGGAGAAGGGGGCGCCGGCAATCAGCCCCAGCATTTT

clone_size: -
j_call: TRBJ1-5
d_call: -
cdr3_length: 15
v_call: TRBV6-1
cdr3_aa: CASTSQGIGNQPQHF
cdr3_nt: TGTGCCAGCACCAGTCAGGGAATTGGCAATCAGCCCCAGCATTTT

clone_size: -
j_call: TRBJ2-1
d_call: -
cdr3_length: 14
v_call: TRBV9
cdr3_aa: CASSGGVPYNEQFF
cdr3_nt: TGTGCCAGCAGCGGTGGAGTACCCTACAATGAGCAGTTCTTC

clone_size: -
j_call: TRBJ1-3
d_call: -
cdr3_length: 14
v_call: TRBV29-1
cdr3_aa: CSVVGRLSGNTIYF
cdr3_nt: TGCAGCGTTGTAGGCAGACTCTCTGGAAACACCATATATTTT

clone_size: -
j_call: TRBJ1-1
d_call: -
cdr3_length: 16
v_call: TRBV6-6
cdr3_aa: CASSYSSRAQGAEAFF
cdr3_nt: TGTGCCAGCAGTTACTCGTCCAGGGCGCAAGGGGCTGAAGCTTTCTTT

clone_size: -
j_call: TRBJ2-7
d_call: -
cdr3_length: 13
v_call: TRBV10-3
cdr3_aa: CAISPGSTYEQYF
cdr3_nt: TGTGCCATCAGTCCAGGTTCGACCTACGAGCAGTACTTC

clone_size: -
j_call: TRBJ2-7
d_call: -
cdr3_length: 18
v_call: TRBV7-2
cdr3_aa: CASSSRGVGAGVSYEQYF
cdr3_nt: TGTGCCAGCAGCTCCAGGGGGGTGGGAGCGGGAGTTTCCTACGAGCAGTACTTC

clone_size: -
j_call: TRBJ2-7
d_call: -
cdr3_length: 13
v_call: TRBV5-6
cdr3_aa: CASSLGTGYEQYF
cdr3_nt: TGTGCCAGCAGCTTGGGTACCGGCTACGAGCAGTACTTC

clone_size: -
j_call: TRBJ2-1
d_call: TRBD2
cdr3_length: 16
v_call: TRBV7-3
cdr3_aa: CASSLNPSGIGSEQFF
cdr3_nt: TGTGCCAGCAGCTTAAATCCTAGCGGGATCGGTAGTGAGCAGTTCTTC

clone_size: -
j_call: TRBJ2-7
d_call: TRBD2
cdr3_length: 16
v_call: TRBV6-2/TRBV6-3
cdr3_aa: CASSKGLAALSYEQYF
cdr3_nt: TGTGCCAGCAGTAAGGGACTAGCGGCTCTATCCTACGAGCAGTACTTC

clone_size: -
j_call: TRBJ2-1
d_call: -
cdr3_length: 15
v_call: TRBV11-3
cdr3_aa: CASSHRGAPYNEQFF
cdr3_nt: TGTGCCAGCAGCCACCGTGGGGCCCCCTACAATGAGCAGTTCTTC

clone_size: -
j_call: TRBJ1-3
d_call: -
cdr3_length: 14
v_call: TRBV9
cdr3_aa: CASSPKEGGNTIYF
cdr3_nt: TGTGCCAGCAGCCCTAAGGAGGGTGGAAACACCATATATTTT

clone_size: -
j_call: TRBJ2-7
d_call: TRBD2
cdr3_length: 16
v_call: TRBV28
cdr3_aa: CASSPRGGRGTYEQYF
cdr3_nt: TGTGCCAGCAGCCCCCGGGGGGGTCGGGGTACCTACGAGCAGTACTTC

clone_size: once
j_call: TRBJ1-2
d_call: -
cdr3_length: 14
v_call: TRBV30
cdr3_aa: CAWSVDPAGLGYTF
cdr3_nt: TGTGCCTGGAGTGTAGATCCGGCAGGGCTAGGCTACACCTTC

clone_size: -
j_call: TRBJ2-3
d_call: -
cdr3_length: 17
v_call: TRBV5-1
cdr3_aa: CASSVTGTLTSTDTQYF
cdr3_nt: TGCGCCAGCAGCGTCACCGGGACACTTACTAGCACAGATACGCAGTATTTT

clone_size: -
j_call: TRBJ2-7
d_call: TRBD2
cdr3_length: 17
v_call: TRBV19
cdr3_aa: CASSILHKTSGSYEQYF
cdr3_nt: TGTGCCAGTAGTATCCTTCACAAGACTAGCGGCTCCTACGAGCAGTACTTC

clone_size: -
j_call: TRBJ1-4
d_call: -
cdr3_length: 15
v_call: TRBV18
cdr3_aa: CASSIDSTTNEKLFF
cdr3_nt: TGTGCCAGCTCAATTGACAGTACAACTAATGAAAAACTGTTTTTT

clone_size: few
j_call: TRBJ1-2
d_call: -
cdr3_length: 13
v_call: TRBV7-3
cdr3_aa: CASSLTGGDGYTF
cdr3_nt: TGTGCCAGCAGCTTAACGGGGGGAGATGGCTACACCTTC

clone_size: -
j_call: TRBJ1-1
d_call: -
cdr3_length: 15
v_call: TRBV7-2
cdr3_aa: CASSSRRGINTEAFF
cdr3_nt: TGTGCCAGCAGCTCTAGGCGGGGGATAAACACTGAAGCTTTCTTT

clone_size: -
j_call: TRBJ2-7
d_call: TRBD2
cdr3_length: 15
v_call: TRBV9
cdr3_aa: CASSPEREPYYEQYF
cdr3_nt: TGTGCCAGCAGCCCGGAGCGGGAGCCTTACTACGAGCAGTACTTC

clone_size: -
j_call: TRBJ1-2
d_call: TRBD1
cdr3_length: 15
v_call: TRBV4-1
cdr3_aa: CASSDGTDPNYGYTF
cdr3_nt: TGCGCCAGCAGTGACGGGACAGACCCTAACTATGGCTACACCTTC

clone_size: once
j_call: TRBJ2-7
d_call: -
cdr3_length: 13
v_call: TRBV13
cdr3_aa: CASSFGNAYEQYF
cdr3_nt: TGTGCCAGCAGCTTCGGTAACGCCTACGAGCAGTACTTC

clone_size: -
j_call: TRBJ2-2
d_call: TRBD1
cdr3_length: 15
v_call: TRBV25-1
cdr3_aa: CASSDADRVTGELFF
cdr3_nt: TGTGCCAGCAGTGACGCGGACAGGGTCACCGGGGAGCTGTTTTTT

clone_size: -
j_call: TRBJ2-1
d_call: TRBD2
cdr3_length: 12
v_call: TRBV6-5
cdr3_aa: CASSRSGNKQFF
cdr3_nt: TGTGCCAGCAGCCGTAGCGGGAATAAGCAGTTCTTC

clone_size: -
j_call: TRBJ2-7
d_call: TRBD2
cdr3_length: 14
v_call: TRBV10-3
cdr3_aa: CAISESLAAYKQYF
cdr3_nt: TGTGCCATCAGTGAGTCACTAGCGGCCTACAAGCAGTACTTC